A selection of T cell receptor beta chains follows, all from one sample in a study of monozygotic twins with cystic fibrosis. This table comes from immunoSEQ multiplex PCR, and its TCRdb copy is limited to in-frame clones, with some not included. Here the sample spans roughly 32,000 clones, approximately 97% being singletons. Sequenced input: blood. These receptors were collected from a girl between 2 and 10 years old with cystic fibrosis. Both conserved end residues are part of each CDR3. The order of the fields is D gene, V gene, J gene, CDR3 protein. The D gene is left open where the match is weak.

TRBD2	TRBV7-2	TRBJ2-2	CASSLAGGLGGELFF
-	TRBV6-1	TRBJ2-2	CASSWTRPPGELFF
TRBD1	TRBV5-1	TRBJ1-3	CASSSKTGSSGNTIYF
TRBD2	TRBV10-1	TRBJ2-7	CASSGPSGSNEQYF
-	TRBV29-1	TRBJ1-1	CSVEQGQGETEAFF
TRBD2	TRBV2	TRBJ2-7	CASTLGASGAYEQYF
TRBD2	TRBV5-1	TRBJ2-7	CASSRDSSGRGYEQYF
-	TRBV5-1	TRBJ1-1	CASRQGTNTEAFF
-	TRBV6-6	TRBJ2-1	CASRTTGPQFF
TRBD1	TRBV7-2	TRBJ1-5	CASSLIPFGQGNQPQHF
TRBD1	TRBV10-3	TRBJ1-5	CAISESTGTVTPQHF
-	TRBV28	TRBJ1-1	CASSLGGSEAFF
-	TRBV4-2	TRBJ1-4	CASSHSRARDEKLFF
TRBD1	TRBV6-1	TRBJ2-7	CASRWTGEAYEQYF
-	TRBV6-4	TRBJ2-2	CASSEDPASGELFF
TRBD1	TRBV6-5	TRBJ1-1	CASSSDRGRMNTEAFF
-	TRBV29-1	TRBJ1-2	CSVEDIPTDGYTF
TRBD1	TRBV5-1	TRBJ1-5	CASSPQGAMNQPQHF
-	TRBV6-5	TRBJ2-2	CASSYSETRTGELFF
-	TRBV5-1	TRBJ2-7	CASSFDDSYEQYF
TRBD2	TRBV5-1	TRBJ2-1	CASSLAGTSGNPVYNEQFF
-	TRBV15	TRBJ1-1	CATSRDLVGAEAFF